Given below is one TCR beta chain in context. Its cognate antigen is unknown. The record originates from a study of CD8 T cells in ankylosing spondylitis. Study findings and constraints: What appeared characteristic of ankylosing spondylitis blood was a TCR beta motif of several highly homologous variants. From matched ankylosing spondylitis synovial fluid, disease-linked clones were reportedly recovered at significantly enriched levels. Clones linked with disease were CD8+ and fairly uncommon in the peripheral blood. Some motif variants were previously reported in reactive arthritis synovial fluid and blood.

Quantitative 5'-RACE with molecular barcodes produced the TCR beta libraries. One entry per CDR3 protein results from TCRdb running MiXCR on the 5' RACE reads. The sample records roughly 700,000 distinct CDR3 sequences, around 19% being singletons. J gave up 6 bases and V 2 bases, and 10 bases lay outside the gene matches. The CDR3 length is 15 residues. CDR1 is SGHTA, CDR2 FQGNSA, per germline. This chain joins TRBV7-2 and TRBJ2-7, with 7 bases identical to TRBD2. The sample consisted of blood, either unsorted or a sorted T cell fraction (not recorded which). This clonotype originated in a male donor with ankylosing spondylitis. CDR3 DNA sequence: TGTGCCAGCAGCTTATGGGGGTCGGGGGGACGCGAGCAGTACTTC. Protein: CASSLWGSGGREQYF. The whole variable domain, remainder taken from reference TRBV7-2 and TRBJ2-7, is GAGVSQSPSNKVTEKGKDVELRCDPISGHTALYWYRQSLGQGLEFLIYFQGNSAPDKSGLPSDRFSAERTGGSVSTLTIQRTQQEDSAVYLCASSLWGSGGREQYFGPGTRLTVT.